This T cell receptor beta chain was retrieved from a study of shared clonotypes between healthy human individuals (dated by TCRdb to the early 2020s). With regard to the full study: Three men and a couple of women, aged 18 to 49 years, made up the cohort. For each donor, CD4 naive and CD4 memory were each run on three plates, CD8 naive on two plates, and CD8 memory on one plate. To estimate repertoire size and how much clonotypes are shared between individuals, the study performed deep sequencing of blood TCR repertoires from a few healthy adults. To increase sequencing depth and limit assay-specific biases, different laboratories used diverse techniques to prepare libraries and sequence TCR repertoires. Leukapheresis yielded between about 0.94 and 10 billion PBMCs per donor.

As concerns this clone: The target of this receptor is not known. No much larger clonotype is one base removed from it; base qualities were not supplied.

For the CD8 naive samples, CD45RO-negative cells were positively selected for CCR7, yielding a CD45RA+CCR7+ population from which TemRA cells were excluded. The donors were healthy, HIV-negative adults with no recently reported acute infections or vaccinations. All donors were Caucasian adults living in Nashville, Tennessee, USA. Blood was obtained by leukapheresis, after which PBMCs were separated by Ficoll-Histopaque density gradient centrifugation and cryopreserved in liquid nitrogen vapor phase. Analytical flow cytometry was used to check the purity and quantity of every magnetically sorted T cell population. Each sorted fraction had its genomic DNA isolated and then quantified by UV absorbance on a Nanodrop 2000c. The CDR3 has 14 amino acids, counting the end cysteine and phenylalanine. CDR3 DNA is the only sequence kept; it has 42 bases, read in frame from the first base. Sequences SEHNR (CDR1) and FQNEAQ (CDR2) are obtained from the germline V gene (reference sequence). V is reduced by 5 bases and J by 0 bases, leaving a spacing of 10 bases between them.

Using the deep immunoSEQ assay, multiplex PCR amplified TCR CDR3 regions from genomic DNA. Genomic DNA extracted from each cell subset was distributed evenly over all wells of several immunoSEQ 96-well plates, and each plate served as one replicate. Each replicate PCR for sorted subsets received about 220 ng genomic DNA, equal to around 32,000 T cell genomes. Purified libraries were measured with a Qubit 3.0 fluorometer, size-checked on a Bioanalyzer 2100, and measured again with the KAPA Library Quantification kit. Each immunoSEQ 96-well plate was sequenced on its own single-read 150-cycle Illumina NextSeq 550 flow cell. In the original analysis: The immunoSEQ output contained only junctional sequences without quality scores, so filtering could not match that applied to full-length reads. Sequences were annotated with PyIR, a Python wrapper for IgBLAST v1.9, using IMGT germline references to assign V/J genes and CDR3. Any read was removed if the V/J assignment was weak (E-value above 1e-6), the CDR3 was missing, or the read contained stop codons, out-of-frame junctions, or ambiguous translated residues. V3J clonotypes were defined as sequences sharing an identical inferred V gene, J gene, and CDR3 amino acid sequence. To compute the percentage overlap between repertoires, the number of shared unique clonotypes was divided by the size of the smaller repertoire. Richness of each repertoire was evaluated using RTK rarefaction, the Chao1 estimator, and Recon v2.1 estimates of unobserved clonotypes. For all TCRbeta clonotypes obtained by the gDNA method from a few donors, generation probabilities were computed with OLGA. This is the immuneACCESS table as TCRdb keeps it, with only in-frame sequences that have V and J called. A part of the clones is gone; compared with another copy, unresolved V genes explain less than half, and the rest is unexplained. The V and J calls and clone size were taken over from that table, and D and trimming were inferred from the DNA. The sample table records about 2 million clones; less than 95% of these occur just once. The biggest ten clones account for more than 0.9% of the sample.

Paper-wide results and their limitations: When a handful of donors were compared, the shared fraction of clonotypes was 5% to 6.5% for naive CD4, less than 4% for naive CD8, 2.3% for memory CD4, and 0.35% to 0.5% for memory CD8. Even with the large sequencing depth, rarefaction of the sorted-subset datasets indicated that sequencing was incomplete. Because the study included a small number of donors, the genetic and exposure-history diversity represented was limited. Estimated clonotype richness was generally larger for naive than for memory subsets. Pairwise subsampling indicated that sequencing depth was expected to affect the degree of clonotype sharing among donors. Sampling was restricted to blood, and TCR repertoires in tissue are likely to differ from TCR repertoires in blood. Compared with non-shared clonotypes, the clonotypes found in all four sorted-subset donors had higher generation probabilities.

The chain employs TRBV7-9 and TRBJ1-1; matching of 5 bases hints at TRBD1 as the D gene. This TCR came from a young man in good health. The sequenced sample consisted of naive CD8+ T cells sorted from blood. The cell subset or site label on this specimen signifies: CD45RA+CCR7+. The CDR3 corresponds to CASSRDWVNTEAFF. The DNA reads as follows: TGTGCCAGCAGCCGGGACTGGGTGAACACTGAAGCTTTCTTT.